These 32 T cell receptor beta chains share one sample of origin, sequenced in a study of naive and memory T cell subsets. Two oligonucleotides, mixed equimolar, formed the beta constant-region primer covering TRBC1 and TRBC2. MiXCR, applied by TCRdb to the UMI-ligation and nested PCR reads, yields one record per CDR3 protein. The sample lists 140,000 to 150,000 distinct CDR3 sequences, approximately 17% occurring once. The sequenced sample consisted of naive CD4+ T cells from blood. The receptor source for this set is a human donor in good health.

This clonotype was counted between two and nine times. The chain has TRBV30 and TRBJ2-3, with D tentatively TRBD1 or TRBD2 (5 bases each). V shed 3 bases and J shed 3 bases, with 16 bases lying between them. This CDR3 contains 15 residues. From germline, CDR1 is GTSNPN and CDR2 SVGIG (reference sequence). The chain's CDR3 is CAWSAGRVKTDTQYF. CDR3 coding DNA: TGTGCCTGGAGCGCGGGCAGGGTCAAAACAGATACGCAGTATTTT. The variable domain in full, completed from reference TRBV30 and TRBJ2-3, reads SQTIHQWPATLVQPVGSPLSLECTVEGTSNPNLYWYRQAAGRGLQLLFYSVGIGQISSEVPQNLSASRPQDRQFILSSKKLLLSDSGFYLCAWSAGRVKTDTQYFGPGTRLTVL.

This clonotype was counted ten times or more. The chain links TRBV18 to TRBJ1-5; D gene unclear. The CDR3 is 12 residues long. V lost 3 bases to trimming and J lost 5 bases, with 5 bases between them. CDR1 is KGHSH, CDR2 LQKENI, per germline. This CDR3 reads CASSPKDQPQHF. CDR3 nucleotides: TGTGCCAGCTCACCCAAAGATCAGCCCCAGCATTTT. The variable domain in full, completed from reference TRBV18 and TRBJ1-5, reads NAGVMQNPRHLVRRRGQEARLRCSPMKGHSHVYWYRQLPEEGLKFMVYLQKENIIDESGMPKERFSAEFPKEGPSILRIQQVVRGDSAAYFCASSPKDQPQHFGDGTRLSIL.

This clonotype was detected a few times. The chain recombines TRBV11-2 with TRBJ2-5; D uncertain. This CDR3 comprises 15 residues. The germline gives CDR1 SGHAT, CDR2 FQNNGV. V was trimmed by 3 bases and J by 5 bases, leaving 16 bases between them. The CDR3 region has the DNA TGTGCCAGCAGCTTGGCCCAAGGCCGGGCCGAGACCCAGTACTTC. Translated: CASSLAQGRAETQYF.

The chain joins TRBV2 to TRBJ1-2; perhaps TRBD1 as D (5 bases). Trimming pared 0 bases from V and 8 bases from J, leaving 13 bases between. CDR1 is SNHLY, CDR2 FYNNEI, per germline. The CDR3 runs to 14 residues. DNA for the CDR3: TGTGCCAGCAGTGAAGCGAAAGGAGGGACCGGCTACACCTTC. Its protein product is CASSEAKGGTGYTF.

The chain links TRBV30 to TRBJ1-1; D ambiguous. This CDR3 has 11 residues. Germline V gene data show CDR1 as GTSNPN and CDR2 as SVGIG (reference sequence). V was pared by 7 bases and J by 3 bases, with 9 bases between. This CDR3 is CASGRDTEAFF. The CDR3 bases are TGTGCCTCTGGGCGGGACACTGAAGCTTTCTTT. The full variable domain, in which reference TRBV30 and TRBJ1-1 provide the parts outside the CDR3, is SQTIHQWPATLVQPVGSPLSLECTVEGTSNPNLYWYRQAAGRGLQLLFYSVGIGQISSEVPQNLSASRPQDRQFILSSKKLLLSDSGFYLCASGRDTEAFFGQGTRLTVV.

The rearrangement links TRBV12-3 or TRBV12-4 to TRBJ1-2; tentatively, D is TRBD1 (6 bases). Between the trimmed V and J ends, which lost 6 bases and 4 bases, there was a span of 12 bases. There are 13 residues in the CDR3. Here the CDR3 DNA reads TGTGCCAGCAGCAGGGGAATAGGCTATGGCTACACCTTC. Translation gives CASSRGIGYGYTF.

This clonotype occurred a few times. This chain connects TRBV18 to TRBJ2-7; 9 nucleotides agree with TRBD1. The CDR3 is 15 amino acids. From germline, CDR1 is KGHSH and CDR2 LQKENI. The V and J ends lost 3 bases and 4 bases, in that order; junction bases with no gene match: 7. This chain's CDR3 is CASSPLAGTGYEQYF. The CDR3 DNA follows: TGTGCCAGCTCACCGCTCGCCGGGACAGGGTACGAGCAGTACTTC.

This sequence joins TRBV19 and TRBJ2-1; D is uncertain. Germline assignment: CDR1 LNHDA and CDR2 SQIVND (reference sequence). V was clipped by 9 bases and J by 4 bases, with 7 bases between them. This CDR3 spans 11 amino acids. Here the CDR3 DNA reads TGTGCCAGCGCAAAATACAATGAGCAGTTCTTC. The encoded protein is CASAKYNEQFF.

Here the CDR3 reads CASRLTLGRNEQFF. CDR3 DNA sequence: TGTGCCAGCAGGCTCACCCTCGGACGCAATGAGCAGTTCTTC. V gene TRBV2 combines with J gene TRBJ2-1; D is unresolved. CDR1 and CDR2 (germline): SNHLY, FYNNEI. V dropped 6 bases and J dropped 6 bases, with 15 bases sitting between them. This CDR3 comprises 14 residues.

This clonotype was seen only a few times. The rearrangement joins TRBV2 to TRBJ2-1; TRBD2 agrees at 8 bases. There are 14 residues in the CDR3. J gave up 7 bases and V 8 bases, and 10 bases lay outside the gene matches. Germline CDR1 and CDR2: SNHLY and FYNNEI. Here the CDR3 reads CASGVLAVWNEQFF. The DNA for the CDR3 is TGTGCCAGCGGGGTACTAGCGGTTTGGAATGAGCAGTTCTTC.

The chain couples TRBV30 to TRBJ1-2; D is undetermined. Germline V gene sequence: CDR1 GTSNPN, CDR2 SVGIG (reference sequence). Trimming shortened V by 6 bases and J by 3 bases, and 14 bases separated the two germline ends. This CDR3 is 13 amino acids long. The CDR3 bases are TGTGCCTGCTATTTTGGCACGGACTATGGCTACACCTTC. It is translated as CACYFGTDYGYTF.

This clonotype turned up a few times. The rearrangement joins TRBV11-3 to TRBJ2-5; D perhaps matches TRBD1 (6 bases). This CDR3 contains 14 residues. Trimming removed 1 base from V and 3 bases from J, with 9 bases in between. Germline CDR1 SGHNT, CDR2 YENEEA. The CDR3 coding sequence is TGTGCCAGCAGCTTAGGACCAGGGGAAGAGACCCAGTACTTC. Its translation is CASSLGPGEETQYF.

This clonotype occurred a few times. The V and J genes are TRBV5-1 and TRBJ2-7, with TRBD2 matching 7 bases. V lost 2 bases to trimming and J lost 1 base; unmatched junction nucleotides: 3. CDR1 and CDR2 (germline): SGHRS, YFSETQ. The CDR3 consists of 14 residues. CDR3 residues: CASSLAGPSYEQYF. The CDR3 DNA is TGCGCCAGCAGCTTAGCGGGACCTTCCTACGAGCAGTACTTC. Using reference TRBV5-1 and TRBJ2-7 for the parts outside the CDR3, the full variable domain is KAGVTQTPRYLIKTRGQQVTLSCSPISGHRSVSWYQQTPGQGLQFLFEYFSETQRNKGNFPGRFSGRQFSNSRSEMNVSTLELGDSALYLCASSLAGPSYEQYFGPGTRLTVT.

The CDR3 protein is CASSPTGTSYGYTF. In DNA form, the CDR3 reads TGTGCCAGCTCACCTACCGGGACATCCTATGGCTACACCTTC. This chain joins TRBV18 and TRBJ1-2; a weak D match, TRBD1 (6 bases). The CDR3 is 14 residues long. CDR1 and CDR2 (germline): KGHSH, LQKENI. V was pared by 3 bases and J by 4 bases, with 12 bases between.

The rearrangement uses TRBV6-1 and TRBJ2-1; D is unresolved. Trimming left V 4 bases short and J 0 bases short, with 10 bases between. Germline lookup yields CDR1 MNHNS and CDR2 SASEGT. The CDR3 is made up of 15 amino acids. The CDR3 region has the DNA TGTGCCAGCAGTGGAGACCCGAGCTCCTACAATGAGCAGTTCTTC. Translation gives CASSGDPSSYNEQFF.

This chain uses TRBV2 with TRBJ1-2; perhaps TRBD1 as D (6 bases). V was shortened by 0 bases and J by 7 bases, with 15 bases between the two germline ends. This CDR3 region has 15 residues. Germline V CDR1 and CDR2: SNHLY, FYNNEI. The CDR3 DNA reads as TGTGCCAGCAGTGAAGCTGCGGGACAATCAGGTGGCTACACCTTC. It specifies CASSEAAGQSGGYTF.

This clonotype was detected only a few times. The chain is built from TRBV7-9 and TRBJ2-1, with 8 positions matching TRBD2. The CDR3 has 19 amino acids. J was trimmed by 2 bases and V by 2 bases; bases with no gene match: 14. Germline V gives CDR1 SEHNR, CDR2 FQNEAQ (reference sequence). CDR3 nucleotides: TGTGCCAGCAGCTTACGGGAGTACAGGAGCGGGAGCCCCTACAATGAGCAGTTCTTC. Encoded protein: CASSLREYRSGSPYNEQFF.

The chain has TRBV6-5 and TRBJ2-2; no reliable D call. CDR1 and CDR2 (germline): MNHEY, SVGAGI. The CDR3 sequence is 15 residues long. The V end lost 4 bases, the J end lost 0 bases, and 9 bases lay between the germline ends. CDR3 residues: CASSFLRTNTGELFF. CDR3 nucleotide sequence: TGTGCCAGCAGTTTTCTTCGAACGAACACCGGGGAGCTGTTTTTT.

This clonotype was seen ten or more times. CDR3 nucleotide sequence: TGCAGTGCTAGTTCCAGCACCGACTCCTACGAGCAGTACTTC. Translation gives CSASSSTDSYEQYF. The chain uses TRBV20-1 and TRBJ2-7; the D is unclear. The V end was cut by 3 bases, the J end by 0 bases, with 12 bases between. The germline V gene has CDR1 DFQATT and CDR2 SNEGSKA (reference sequence). The CDR3 totals 14 residues.

This chain joins TRBV20-1 and TRBJ2-7, with 8 nucleotides matching TRBD1. Germline trimming cut 3 bases from V and 4 bases from J; bases unmatched to any gene: 8. Looked up from germline, CDR1 is DFQATT and CDR2 is SNEGSKA (reference sequence). The CDR3 is 14 amino acids. Here the CDR3 reads CSASSQGASYEQYF. CDR3 nucleotides: TGCAGTGCTAGCAGCCAGGGGGCTAGTTACGAGCAGTACTTC.

The chain employs TRBV29-1 and TRBJ2-3, with D maybe TRBD2 (5 bases). The V and J ends lost 0 bases and 3 bases respectively, with 7 bases between them. The germline CDR1 and CDR2 sequences are SQVTM and ANQGSEA. The CDR3 contains 13 residues. The CDR3 DNA reads as TGCAGCGTTGAAGATCGGAGGACAGATACGCAGTATTTT. Its protein product is CSVEDRRTDTQYF.

V usage is TRBV11-2 and J usage is TRBJ1-3; D not resolved. V was cut by 0 bases and J by 0 bases, with 6 bases left in between. The CDR3 contains 15 residues. In germline, CDR1 is SGHAT, CDR2 FQNNGV. The CDR3 sequence: CASSLDRDSGNTIYF. In nucleotides, the CDR3 is TGTGCCAGCAGCTTAGATCGGGACTCTGGAAACACCATATATTTT.

J is TRBJ2-2 and V is TRBV18; D is unclear. Trimming removed 3 bases at V and 1 base at J, with 3 bases between. This CDR3 region has 13 residues. Germline CDR1 reads KGHSH; CDR2 reads LQKENI. CDR3 sequence reads: CASSPKNTGELFF. In DNA, the CDR3 is TGTGCCAGCTCACCTAAGAACACCGGGGAGCTGTTTTTT.

This clonotype was counted ten times or more. The V call is TRBV5-1, the J call TRBJ2-7, with TRBD2 as a possible D gene (6 bases). Germline V gives CDR1 SGHRS, CDR2 YFSETQ. V was pared by 1 base and J by 0 bases, with 8 bases between. CDR3 size: 14 residues. The DNA for the CDR3 is TGCGCCAGCAGCTTGACCGGGAGCTCCTACGAGCAGTACTTC. The encoded protein is CASSLTGSSYEQYF.

This clonotype showed up many times. The chain combines TRBV20-1 with TRBJ1-4; D call uncertain. In germline, CDR1 is DFQATT, CDR2 SNEGSKA (reference sequence). The CDR3 loop spans 14 amino acids. Trimming shortened V by 5 bases and J by 6 bases, and 16 bases separated the two germline ends. CDR3 sequence (DNA): TGCAGTGCTCTAGGGCCGGGGATGGATGAAAAACTGTTTTTT. Its protein product is CSALGPGMDEKLFF.

The V call is TRBV18, the J call TRBJ1-1; 7 bases line up with TRBD1. V was pared by 1 base and J by 6 bases, with 5 bases of the junction left unmatched. The CDR3 has 14 residues. Germline V gene lookup returns CDR1 KGHSH and CDR2 LQKENI. The DNA of the CDR3 is TGTGCCAGCTCACCACGCAGGGGGGAACCTGAAGCTTTCTTT. Residues: CASSPRRGEPEAFF.

The genes are TRBV11-2 and TRBJ2-6; no reliable D call. Looked up from germline, CDR1 is SGHAT and CDR2 is FQNNGV. The V gene lost 0 bases and the J gene lost 0 bases, with 6 bases spanning the gap. The CDR3 extends over 16 amino acids. CDR3 amino acids: CASSLERDSGANVLTF. CDR3 DNA: TGTGCCAGCAGCTTAGAAAGAGACTCTGGGGCCAACGTCCTGACTTTC.

This clonotype has a handful of counts. V gene TRBV5-4 combines with J gene TRBJ2-2; maybe TRBD2 (6 bases). Per the germline V gene, CDR1 is SGHNT and CDR2 is YYREEE (reference sequence). Trimming stripped 2 bases from V and 3 bases from J, with 14 bases between. The CDR3 extends over 16 amino acids. CDR3 amino acids: CASSFGGTAHTGELFF. The CDR3 bases are TGTGCCAGCAGCTTCGGGGGAACAGCTCACACCGGGGAGCTGTTTTTT.

The J gene is TRBJ2-5, the V gene TRBV2; 10 bases are shared with TRBD2. Trimming took 3 bases from V and 4 from J; bases not matched to a gene: 5. CDR3 size: 15 residues. The germline gives CDR1 SNHLY, CDR2 FYNNEI. CDR3 amino acids: CASSEERTSGETQYF. The CDR3 DNA is TGTGCCAGCAGTGAGGAAAGGACTAGCGGAGAGACCCAGTACTTC.

This clonotype was counted between two and nine times. CDR3 loop: CASSIGTSGKLAKNIQYF. The DNA of the CDR3 is TGCGCCAGCAGCATTGGGACTAGCGGGAAACTAGCCAAAAACATTCAGTACTTC. The chain is built from TRBV5-1 and TRBJ2-4; 13 bases agree with TRBD2. The V segment lost 4 bases and the J segment 0 bases; nucleotides outside the gene matches: 7. The CDR3 is 18 residues long. Germline V CDR1 and CDR2: SGHRS, YFSETQ.

This clonotype was counted a few times. V gene TRBV5-6 combines with J gene TRBJ1-1, with TRBD1 identical over 7 bases. Germline lookup yields CDR1 SGHDT and CDR2 YYEEEE. CDR3 length equals 16 residues. The V segment lost 2 bases and the J segment 4 bases; nucleotides outside the gene matches: 11. For the CDR3, the DNA is TGTGCCAGCAGCTTTAAGAGGGGGCTTATCCTCACTGAAGCTTTCTTT. Translation gives CASSFKRGLILTEAFF.

This clonotype was seen more than once but under ten times. CDR3 DNA sequence: TGTGCCAGCAGCTCCAATAGCGGGAAAACAGATACGCAGTATTTT. Protein sequence: CASSSNSGKTDTQYF. This rearrangement joins TRBV7-9 to TRBJ2-3, with 8 bases aligning to TRBD2. Trimming removed 4 bases from V and 3 bases from J; junction bases left unmatched: 6. There are 15 residues in the CDR3. In germline, CDR1 is SEHNR, CDR2 FQNEAQ (reference sequence).